Listed here are 19 T cell receptor beta chains from one sample, sequenced in a study of cytomegalovirus exposure and HLA in healthy donors. Libraries were prepared by immunoSEQ multiplex PCR; TCRdb keeps only in-frame clonotypes and omits some of them. The sample consists of roughly 150,000 clones, around 87% of them appearing once. Sequences were obtained from PBMCs. These receptors all come from a man between 18 and 29 years old in good health and CMV-seropositive.

The chain has TRBV18 and TRBJ1-1; tentative D call: TRBD1 (6 bases). Deletions cut 6 bases from V and 4 bases from J, with 12 bases between. The CDR3 contains 13 residues. The germline V gene encodes CDR1 KGHSH and CDR2 LQKENI. CDR3 sequence: CASSAGAGTEAFF. The CDR3 bases are TGTGCCAGCTCTGCGGGGGCGGGCACTGAAGCTTTCTTT.

In this sample, this clone turned up a few times. Written as DNA, the CDR3 is TGTGCCAGCAGTGAAGCGCTTCTTACAGGGTCATCCTACGAGCAGTACTTC. This sequence encodes CASSEALLTGSSYEQYF. V gene TRBV2 combines with J gene TRBJ2-7; D possibly corresponds to TRBD1 (6 bases). V was shortened by 0 bases and J by 1 base, with 16 bases between the two germline ends. The CDR3 has 17 residues. Looked up from germline, CDR1 is SNHLY and CDR2 is FYNNEI.

The chain links TRBV13 to TRBJ2-2; D not resolved. The germline V gene encodes CDR1 PRHDT and CDR2 FYEKMQ (reference sequence). The CDR3 sequence is 14 residues long. Between the trimmed V and J ends, which lost 5 bases and 6 bases, there was a span of 13 bases. The CDR3 coding sequence is TGTGCCAGCAGCCCCCCGCGGAAACCCGGGGAGCTGTTTTTT. Encoded protein: CASSPPRKPGELFF.

The chain uses TRBV2 and TRBJ2-7, with 7 nucleotides matching TRBD2. V trimming: 0 bases; J trimming: 2 bases; junction bases outside the gene matches: 10. This CDR3 comprises 17 residues. Looked up from germline, CDR1 is SNHLY and CDR2 is FYNNEI. The CDR3 DNA is TGTGCCAGCAGTGAAGCGCTTCGCTTAGCGGGTACCTACGAGCAGTACTTC. Residues: CASSEALRLAGTYEQYF.

CDR3 loop: CASSYGTGPYEQYF. CDR3 DNA sequence: TGTGCCAGCAGCTACGGGACAGGGCCATACGAGCAGTACTTC. The V gene is TRBV7-9, the J gene TRBJ2-7, with 9 positions matching TRBD1. Germline V CDR1 and CDR2: SEHNR, FQNEAQ (reference sequence). V shed 4 bases and J 4 bases; nucleotides not matched to a gene: 5. The CDR3 is made up of 14 amino acids.

In DNA, the CDR3 is TGTGCCAGCAGCGTAGGACAGGGCGAGGACGAGCAGTACTTC. Protein: CASSVGQGEDEQYF. The chain couples TRBV9 to TRBJ2-7; 7 nucleotides agree with TRBD1. Germline CDR1 reads SGDLS; CDR2 reads YYNGEE. V dropped 0 bases and J dropped 5; count of bases not matched to a gene: 5. This CDR3 has 14 amino acids.

The rearrangement links TRBV9 to TRBJ2-1; the D is unclear. The CDR3 has 14 residues. Germline CDR1 is SGDLS and CDR2 is YYNGEE. Deletions cut 2 bases from V and 3 bases from J, with 9 bases between. The CDR3 DNA reads as TGTGCCAGCAGCGTGAATCCGAGCTACAATGAGCAGTTCTTC. Residues: CASSVNPSYNEQFF.

The genes are TRBV5-6 and TRBJ2-7; the match to TRBD1 covers 8 bases. The CDR3 runs to 15 residues. Germline lookup yields CDR1 SGHDT and CDR2 YYEEEE. Losses at the gene ends were 1 base for V and 4 bases for J; bases not matched to a gene: 7. The CDR3 spells CASSLFDRGVYEQYF. DNA for the CDR3: TGTGCCAGCAGCTTGTTCGACAGGGGTGTATACGAGCAGTACTTC.

CDR3: CASSSLQGGGQPQHF. Written as DNA, the CDR3 is TGTGCCAGCAGTTCCTTACAGGGCGGGGGTCAGCCCCAGCATTTT. This chain connects TRBV2 to TRBJ1-5, with D possibly matching TRBD1 (6 bases). Deletions cut 5 bases from V and 6 bases from J, with 17 bases between. Germline V gene sequence: CDR1 SNHLY, CDR2 FYNNEI. The CDR3 is 15 residues long.

The rearrangement links TRBV7-8 to TRBJ1-1; D possibly corresponds to TRBD1 (6 bases). V was clipped by 5 bases and J by 2 bases, with 15 bases between them. Germline V gene sequence: CDR1 SGHVS, CDR2 FQNEAQ. CDR3 length: 15 residues. DNA of the CDR3: TGTGCCAGCAGCCAAAAACAGGGCCCCAACACTGAAGCTTTCTTT. It yields the protein CASSQKQGPNTEAFF.

The chain combines TRBV27 with TRBJ2-1, with 7 positions matching TRBD1. J lost 2 bases, V lost 3 bases, and 7 bases had no gene match. Germline CDR1 MNHEY, CDR2 SMNVEV (reference sequence). CDR3 length: 16 amino acids. CDR3 sequence (DNA): TGTGCCAGCAGTTTGAGGTTAGGGGGCACCTACAATGAGCAGTTCTTC. Translated, it gives CASSLRLGGTYNEQFF.

The chain links TRBV6-1 to TRBJ2-1; 10 bases are a match to TRBD2. Germline CDR1 is MNHNS and CDR2 is SASEGT. This CDR3 comprises 16 residues. Trimming cost V 3 bases and J 5 bases; bases outside gene matches: 7. The CDR3 DNA is TGTGCCAGCAGTGAGACCCCTAGCGGGAGAAACAATGAGCAGTTCTTC. Translated, it gives CASSETPSGRNNEQFF.

This chain connects TRBV7-9 to TRBJ2-3; 7 bases line up with TRBD1. The V segment lost 3 bases and the J segment 5 bases; nucleotides outside the gene matches: 11. The CDR3 has 16 amino acids. Germline CDR1 and CDR2: SEHNR and FQNEAQ (reference sequence). CDR3 DNA: TGTGCCAGCAGCTTTGATGACAGGGTGTCGGGAGATACGCAGTATTTT. It yields the protein CASSFDDRVSGDTQYF.

The chain recombines TRBV12-5 with TRBJ1-3; possibly TRBD1 for D (6 bases). Germline V gives CDR1 LGHNT, CDR2 FRNRAP. V shed 7 bases and J shed 0 bases, with 7 bases lying between them. The CDR3 is 13 amino acids. The CDR3 spells CASDRASGNTIYF. CDR3 coding DNA: TGTGCTAGTGACAGGGCCTCTGGAAACACCATATATTTT. Full variable domain (outside the CDR3, taken from reference TRBV12-5 and TRBJ1-3): DARVTQTPRHKVTEMGQEVTMRCQPILGHNTVFWYRQTMMQGLELLAYFRNRAPLDDSGMPKDRFSAEMPDATLATLKIQPSEPRDSAVYFCASDRASGNTIYFGEGSWLTVV.

This chain connects TRBV27 to TRBJ1-6, with D unresolved. CDR3 length equals 15 residues. In germline, CDR1 is MNHEY, CDR2 SMNVEV (reference sequence). V was shortened by 2 bases and J by 4 bases, with 9 bases between the two germline ends. CDR3 nucleotides: TGTGCCAGCAGTTTAGTGTTCCCTTATAATTCACCCCTCCACTTT. This sequence encodes CASSLVFPYNSPLHF.

The rearrangement links TRBV29-1 to TRBJ1-1, with D possibly being TRBD1 (6 bases). The germline gives CDR1 SQVTM, CDR2 ANQGSEA. This CDR3 is built from 12 residues. Trimming left V 6 bases short and J 1 base short, with 9 bases between. The CDR3 DNA reads TGCAGCGTGGTGACAGGGAACACTGAAGCTTTCTTT. It translates to CSVVTGNTEAFF.

The chain carries TRBV7-3 and TRBJ2-3; D is unclear. The CDR3 consists of 11 residues. Trimming stripped 4 bases from V and 6 bases from J, with 5 bases between. Germline loops: CDR1 SGHTA, CDR2 FQGTGA. CDR3 DNA: TGTGCCAGCAGCTCTGAGGATACGCAGTATTTT. Amino acid sequence: CASSSEDTQYF.

The chain is built from TRBV7-2 and TRBJ2-5; tentatively, D is TRBD2 (6 bases). Looked up from germline, CDR1 is SGHTA and CDR2 is FQGNSA. The CDR3 spans 13 residues. V was pared by 4 bases and J by 1 base, with 7 bases between. This CDR3 is CASSWGVQETQYF. Written as DNA, the CDR3 is TGTGCCAGCAGCTGGGGGGTCCAAGAGACCCAGTACTTC.

As concerns this clone: Since the CDR3 does not end with the conserved phenylalanine or tryptophan, this likely comes from a read error. The limits of the CDR3 on the DNA are not certain, so only TCRdb's listed CDR3 is given. The chain is built from TRBV25-1 and TRBJ1-3; whether TRBD1, the table's D call, matches the DNA was not checked. The germline V gene encodes CDR1 MGHDK and CDR2 SYGVNS. The CDR3 is 11 residues long, ends included. The CDR3: CASSEGAGLKI.